The 30 T cell receptor beta chains reported below all come from one sample, sequenced in a study of blood T cell repertoires in COVID-19. TCRdb's copy holds only in-frame clones and misses some; the assay was immunoSEQ multiplex PCR. The repertoire holds 180,000 or so clones, with 75% to 90% as singletons. The sequenced sample consisted of PBMCs or T cells enriched from blood (not recorded which). The origin of the receptors is a woman aged 55-70 years who had recovered from COVID-19.

This clone was picked up one time. The chain is built from TRBV28 and TRBJ1-1; possibly TRBD1 for D (6 bases). CDR3 length equals 13 residues. Deletions cut 5 bases from V and 6 bases from J, with 13 bases between. The germline CDR1 and CDR2 sequences are MDHEN and SYDVKM. CDR3 DNA: TGTGCCAGCAGTATTGCAGGGGCCTCTGAAGCTTTCTTT. This gives the protein CASSIAGASEAFF. Drawing the rest from reference TRBV28 and TRBJ1-1, the complete variable domain is DVKVTQSSRYLVKRTGEKVFLECVQDMDHENMFWYRQDPGLGLRLIYFSYDVKMKEKGDIPEGYSVSREKKERFSLILESASTNQTSMYLCASSIAGASEAFFGQGTRLTVV.

The chain uses TRBV18 and TRBJ2-3, with TRBD1 identical over 7 bases. The V gene end was trimmed by 6 bases and the J gene end by 6 bases; junction bases not matched to a gene: 12. The CDR3 has 15 amino acids. Germline V gives CDR1 KGHSH, CDR2 LQKENI. The CDR3 DNA sequence: TGTGCCAGCTCCCTCTCGGCAGGGGGTATCGATACGCAGTATTTT. Translation gives CASSLSAGGIDTQYF.

This chain links TRBV7-8 with TRBJ2-5; tentatively, D is TRBD2 (6 bases). The CDR3 runs to 11 residues. Germline V lookup: CDR1 SGHVS, CDR2 FQNEAQ. V lost 5 bases to trimming and J lost 9 bases, with 10 bases between them. The CDR3 region is CASSTRGAQYF. DNA of the CDR3: TGTGCCAGCAGCACTCGCGGGGCCCAGTACTTC.

The J gene is TRBJ2-1, the V gene TRBV2, with TRBD1 matching over 8 bases. Trimming cost V 7 bases and J 2 bases; bases outside gene matches: 10. The germline V gene has CDR1 SNHLY and CDR2 FYNNEI. The CDR3 is made up of 16 amino acids. CDR3 nucleotide sequence: TGTGCCAGCAACTTCCGGGCAGGGGGCACCTACAATGAGCAGTTCTTC. This encodes CASNFRAGGTYNEQFF.

The rearrangement links TRBV4-1 to TRBJ1-4; D possibly corresponds to TRBD1 (6 bases). Trimming shortened V by 2 bases and J by 0 bases, and 13 bases separated the two germline ends. This CDR3 has 17 residues. Germline-derived CDR1 and CDR2 are MGHRA and YSYEKL. CDR3 loop: CASSQTLRTATNEKLFF. CDR3 bases: TGCGCCAGCAGCCAAACCCTAAGGACAGCAACTAATGAAAAACTGTTTTTT.

V gene TRBV7-3 combines with J gene TRBJ2-6; D is undetermined. CDR3 length: 15 amino acids. The germline V gene encodes CDR1 SGHTA and CDR2 FQGTGA. The V end was cut by 1 base, the J end by 1 base, with 5 bases between. CDR3 in DNA: TGTGCCAGCAGCTTAAGTCATTCTGGGGCCAACGTCCTGACTTTC. As protein: CASSLSHSGANVLTF.

This chain uses TRBV2 with TRBJ1-5; 9 bases match TRBD1. Trimming removed 3 bases from V and 0 bases from J; junction bases left unmatched: 3. Germline CDR1 SNHLY, CDR2 FYNNEI. There are 16 residues in the CDR3. As DNA, the CDR3 is TGTGCCAGCAGTGACCAGACAGGGGGTAGCAATCAGCCCCAGCATTTT. This encodes CASSDQTGGSNQPQHF.

Worth noting for this clone: Other nucleotide sequences in the sample specify the same CDR3. The chain links TRBV18 to TRBJ2-1; 10 bases line up with TRBD2. With 3 bases clipped from V and 5 bases from J, the junction kept 1 base outside the gene matches. The CDR3 contains 14 residues. CDR1 KGHSH and CDR2 LQKENI come from the germline V gene. The chain's CDR3 is CASSPLAGDNEQFF. Here the CDR3 DNA reads TGTGCCAGCTCACCCCTAGCGGGAGACAATGAGCAGTTCTTC.

This chain joins TRBV3-1 (or the pseudogene TRBV3-2) and TRBJ2-1; 9 bases match TRBD1. Germline lookup yields CDR1 LGHDT and CDR2 YNNKEL (reference sequence). This CDR3 spans 16 amino acids. With 0 bases clipped from V and 8 bases from J, the junction kept 8 bases outside the gene matches. CDR3 region: CASSQESGQGRDEQFF. Here the CDR3 DNA reads TGTGCCAGCAGCCAAGAATCAGGACAGGGGCGAGATGAGCAGTTCTTC.

V usage is TRBV5-5 and J usage is TRBJ2-1, with 7 bases lining up with TRBD1. CDR1 SGHKS and CDR2 YYEKEE come from the germline V gene (reference sequence). V gave up 0 bases and J gave up 9 bases; unmatched junction bases: 9. The CDR3 covers 15 residues. The CDR3 region is CASSLGQGVVGEQFF. For the CDR3, the DNA is TGTGCCAGCAGCTTGGGACAGGGTGTGGTGGGTGAGCAGTTCTTC.

The V call is TRBV9, the J call TRBJ2-1; 8 bases map to TRBD2. Germline V gives CDR1 SGDLS, CDR2 YYNGEE. V lost 3 bases, J lost 9 bases, and 17 bases stayed unmatched. CDR3 length: 17 amino acids. This CDR3 reads CASSGSTGGPLGSEQFF. The DNA of the CDR3 is TGTGCCAGCAGCGGATCGACGGGAGGGCCGTTGGGGAGTGAGCAGTTCTTC. Combining the CDR3 with reference TRBV9 and TRBJ2-1 gives the whole variable domain DSGVTQTPKHLITATGQRVTLRCSPRSGDLSVYWYQQSLDQGLQFLIQYYNGEERAKGNILERFSAQQFPDLHSELNLSSLELGDSALYFCASSGSTGGPLGSEQFFGPGTRLTVL.

The rearrangement joins TRBV5-1 to TRBJ1-1; TRBD1 matches at 8 bases. The J segment lost 3 bases and the V segment lost 4 bases, leaving 5 bases of the junction unmatched. CDR1 SGHRS and CDR2 YFSETQ come from the germline V gene. The length of the CDR3 is 14 residues. The CDR3 nucleotides are TGCGCCAGCAGCCAGACAGGGGCGTACACTGAAGCTTTCTTT. Amino acids: CASSQTGAYTEAFF.

Concerning this clone: Other nucleotide sequences in the sample specify the same CDR3. The chain employs TRBV20-1 and TRBJ2-7; 7 bases align to TRBD1. V was pared by 6 bases and J by 4 bases, with 3 bases of the junction left unmatched. This CDR3 has 11 amino acids. Germline CDR1 DFQATT, CDR2 SNEGSKA (reference sequence). CDR3 sequence reads: CSAGTVYEQYF. CDR3 DNA: TGCAGTGCGGGGACAGTGTACGAGCAGTACTTC.

The genes are TRBV7-3 and TRBJ2-1; the D gene is possibly TRBD1 (5 bases). CDR1 is SGHTA, CDR2 FQGTGA, per germline. CDR3 size: 15 residues. The germline V and J ends were trimmed by 1 base and 7 bases, with 14 bases remaining between them. CDR3 nucleotides: TGTGCCAGCAGCTTAATCCCCCAGGGTAGGAATGAGCAGTTCTTC. Translating gives CASSLIPQGRNEQFF. Full variable domain (remainder filled in from reference TRBV7-3 and TRBJ2-1): GAGVSQTPSNKVTEKGKYVELRCDPISGHTALYWYRQSLGQGPEFLIYFQGTGAADDSGLPNDRFFAVRPEGSVSTLKIQRTERGDSAVYLCASSLIPQGRNEQFFGPGTRLTVL.

The genes are TRBV9 and TRBJ2-7, with TRBD2 as a possible D gene (5 bases). V gave up 0 bases and J gave up 3 bases, with 13 bases separating them. This CDR3 is 15 amino acids long. CDR1 is SGDLS and CDR2 is YYNGEE in the germline V gene. The CDR3: CASSVGIEGGYEQYF. Written as DNA, the CDR3 is TGTGCCAGCAGCGTAGGGATCGAGGGCGGCTACGAGCAGTACTTC. Combining the CDR3 with reference TRBV9 and TRBJ2-7 gives the whole variable domain DSGVTQTPKHLITATGQRVTLRCSPRSGDLSVYWYQQSLDQGLQFLIQYYNGEERAKGNILERFSAQQFPDLHSELNLSSLELGDSALYFCASSVGIEGGYEQYFGPGTRLTVT.

The V gene is TRBV3-1 (or the pseudogene TRBV3-2), the J gene TRBJ2-2; D is undetermined. The V gene's germline CDR1 is LGHDT and CDR2 YNNKEL (reference sequence). This CDR3 has 16 amino acids. V gave up 2 bases and J gave up 2 bases, with 12 bases separating them. The CDR3 nucleotides are TGTGCCAGCAGCCAAAGCTCGTTCATAAACACCGGGGAGCTGTTTTTT. This codes for CASSQSSFINTGELFF.

The genes are TRBV5-8 and TRBJ2-1, with TRBD2 matching over 9 bases. Germline V gene sequence: CDR1 SGHTS, CDR2 YDEGEE. The V and J ends lost 0 bases and 8 bases, in that order; junction bases with no gene match: 12. CDR3 length: 17 amino acids. The CDR3 nucleotides read TGTGCCAGCAGCTTGGCTACGTTAGCGGGAGTTATCGATGAGCAGTTCTTC. Protein product: CASSLATLAGVIDEQFF. The full variable domain, completed using reference TRBV5-8 and TRBJ2-1, is EAGVTQSPTHLIKTRGQQATLRCSPISGHTSVYWYQQALGLGLQFLLWYDEGEERNRGNFPPRFSGRQFPNYSSELNVNALELEDSALYLCASSLATLAGVIDEQFFGPGTRLTVL.

The rearrangement uses TRBV30 and TRBJ1-2; 7 nucleotides line up with TRBD1. The CDR3 covers 13 residues. Germline V lookup: CDR1 GTSNPN, CDR2 SVGIG (reference sequence). V trimming: 1 base; J trimming: 4 bases; junction bases outside the gene matches: 3. CDR3: CAWSGTGSYGYTF. For the CDR3, the DNA is TGTGCCTGGAGTGGGACAGGCAGCTATGGCTACACCTTC.

J is TRBJ2-7 and V is TRBV14; TRBD1 matches at 9 bases. The CDR3 sequence is 13 residues long. Germline lookup yields CDR1 SGHDN and CDR2 FVKESK. Trimming removed 9 bases from V and 2 bases from J; junction bases left unmatched: 5. CDR3 DNA: TGTGCCAGACCGGACAGGGGTACCTACGAGCAGTACTTC. The encoded protein is CARPDRGTYEQYF.

V gene TRBV7-9 combines with J gene TRBJ2-1; TRBD1 matches 11 bases. Germline V lookup: CDR1 SEHNR, CDR2 FQNEAQ (reference sequence). The length of the CDR3 is 16 residues. V gave up 2 bases and J gave up 10 bases; unmatched junction bases: 10. CDR3 amino acids: CASSLTGDRGAREQFF. The DNA for the CDR3 is TGTGCCAGCAGCTTAACGGGGGACAGGGGGGCGAGGGAGCAGTTCTTC.

The rearrangement links TRBV25-1 to TRBJ2-6; TRBD1 agrees at 7 bases. After removal of 3 bases from V and 9 bases from J, the junction contained 14 bases not matched to a gene. The CDR3 runs 17 residues. Looked up from germline, CDR1 is MGHDK and CDR2 is SYGVNS. The CDR3 sequence is CASSDSFTRTGRNVLTF. CDR3 nucleotide sequence: TGTGCCAGCAGTGATAGTTTTACTAGGACAGGCCGCAACGTCCTGACTTTC. Combining the CDR3 with reference TRBV25-1 and TRBJ2-6 gives the whole variable domain EADIYQTPRYLVIGTGKKITLECSQTMGHDKMYWYQQDPGMELHLIHYSYGVNSTEKGDLSSESTVSRIRTEHFPLTLESARPSHTSQYLCASSDSFTRTGRNVLTFGAGSRLTVL.

This chain connects TRBV15 to TRBJ1-2, with unresolved D. CDR1 and CDR2 (germline): LNHNV, YYDKDF (reference sequence). CDR3 length equals 15 residues. V was trimmed by 0 bases and J by 5 bases, leaving 13 bases between them. The CDR3 DNA is TGTGCCACCAGCAGAGATAACACGGGAGCTTATGGCTACACCTTC. Translated, it gives CATSRDNTGAYGYTF.

This chain uses TRBV3-1 (or the pseudogene TRBV3-2) with TRBJ1-2; 9 bases are a match to TRBD1. CDR1 is LGHDT, CDR2 YNNKEL, per germline (reference sequence). V dropped 4 bases and J dropped 4; count of bases not matched to a gene: 4. The CDR3 runs to 14 residues. The CDR3: CASSRPDRGYGYTF. In DNA, the CDR3 is TGTGCCAGCAGCCGTCCGGACAGGGGCTATGGCTACACCTTC.

As DNA, the CDR3 is TGTGCCAGTAGTATCCACGCCGGACTCCCCCCTAACTATGGCTACACCTTC. This translates into CASSIHAGLPPNYGYTF. The chain uses TRBV19 and TRBJ1-2, with D unclear. Germline V gene data show CDR1 as LNHDA and CDR2 as SQIVND (reference sequence). The ends were cut back, 3 bases at V and 0 bases at J, with 17 bases in the middle. The CDR3 has 17 amino acids.

V and J are TRBV27 and TRBJ2-7; 7 nucleotides align to TRBD2. CDR3 length: 16 amino acids. V dropped 3 bases and J dropped 2; count of bases not matched to a gene: 10. Germline V gene sequence: CDR1 MNHEY, CDR2 SMNVEV (reference sequence). The DNA of the CDR3 is TGTGCCAGCAGTTTCCTTAAAGCGGGGTCCCCCTACGAGCAGTACTTC. Translated, it gives CASSFLKAGSPYEQYF.

The gene calls are TRBV10-3 and TRBJ2-3; D unresolved. Trimming shortened V by 4 bases and J by 4 bases, and 12 bases separated the two germline ends. The germline V gene encodes CDR1 ENHRY and CDR2 SYGVKD. The CDR3 totals 14 residues. CDR3 nucleotide sequence: TGTGCCATCAGTGCTGACTCTAGTCCAGATACGCAGTATTTT. As protein: CAISADSSPDTQYF.

The rearrangement joins TRBV7-9 to TRBJ1-2; D is uncertain. CDR1 is SEHNR and CDR2 is FQNEAQ in the germline V gene (reference sequence). V shed 5 bases and J shed 4 bases, with 8 bases lying between them. CDR3 length: 12 amino acids. The CDR3 bases are TGTGCCAGCAGCAGACAAATCTATGGCTACACCTTC. Translated: CASSRQIYGYTF.

This chain connects TRBV28 to TRBJ2-2; D is undetermined. The CDR3 has 13 amino acids. Trimming shortened V by 7 bases and J by 0 bases, and 6 bases separated the two germline ends. CDR1 and CDR2 from the germline V gene are MDHEN and SYDVKM. The CDR3 is CASTQANTGELFF. CDR3 nucleotide sequence: TGTGCCAGCACCCAGGCGAACACCGGGGAGCTGTTTTTT.

This chain joins TRBV4-1 and TRBJ2-2, with D unresolved. The CDR3 contains 18 residues. V lost 0 bases to trimming and J lost 6 bases, with 20 bases between them. Germline CDR1 and CDR2: MGHRA and YSYEKL. CDR3 residues: CASSQDGPSTVEPGELFF. As DNA, the CDR3 is TGCGCCAGCAGCCAAGATGGCCCCTCTACAGTCGAACCCGGGGAGCTGTTTTTT.

The chain joins TRBV19 to TRBJ1-1; possibly TRBD1 for D (5 bases). There are 14 residues in the CDR3. The germline V gene encodes CDR1 LNHDA and CDR2 SQIVND (reference sequence). V lost 3 bases and J 3 bases, leaving 11 bases between the germline ends. DNA of the CDR3: TGTGCCAGTAGTATTAGGGGAGGGTACACTGAAGCTTTCTTT. This translates into CASSIRGGYTEAFF.